The rows below give T cell receptor beta chains drawn from one sample of a study of T cell repertoires in cytomegalovirus infection. MiXCR, run by TCRdb on the reads, gives a single entry per CDR3 protein. The profile shows about 490,000 distinct CDR3 sequences, around 27% of them singletons. What was sequenced was PBMCs. The receptor set was obtained from a human donor in good health (CMV status not recorded). Some clones in this sample may be carry-over from other donors' samples. The conserved cysteine and the conserved F or W are not part of the CDR3 here.

J gene | V gene | CDR3 protein
TRBJ2-5 | TRBV11-2 | ASSGGAMETQY
TRBJ2-1 | TRBV7-1 | ASSPNLDRVSYNEQF
TRBJ1-3 | TRBV6-5 | ASSWTGVSGNTIY
TRBJ2-7 | TRBV28 | ASSPRGKGNSYEQY
TRBJ1-2 | TRBV7-2 | ASSLVNGQGDGYT
TRBJ2-1 | TRBV4-1 | ASSQGLAEYDEQF
TRBJ2-1 | TRBV19 | ASKDRVGYNEQF
TRBJ2-3 | TRBV4-1 | ASSQEGDTMTTDTQY
TRBJ2-1 | TRBV12-3/TRBV12-4 | ASSPRARGRRDEQF
TRBJ2-3 | TRBV6-5 | ASSYEGLVSDTQY
TRBJ2-1 | TRBV4-1 | ASSQTKWGPNNEQF
TRBJ1-3 | TRBV6-1 | ASRRDSGFSGNTIY
TRBJ1-4 | TRBV12-3/TRBV12-4 | ASSTPGHGEKLF
TRBJ2-1 | TRBV7-8 | ASSFQREAGNEQF
TRBJ2-7 | TRBV30 | AGGLATIGYEQY
TRBJ2-7 | TRBV29-1 | SVVPGTDEQY
TRBJ2-7 | TRBV7-2 | ASSLDRTVTYEQY
TRBJ2-1 | TRBV6-1 | ASGSGTTDNEQF
TRBJ2-5 | TRBV7-2 | ASSYQSQETQY
TRBJ2-2 | TRBV20-1 | SARLTGGITGELF
TRBJ2-2 | TRBV19 | AATPEQGGLANTGELF
TRBJ2-1 | TRBV6-2/TRBV6-3 | ASGRGSYNEQF
TRBJ2-1 | TRBV6-1 | ASSYGTGGLGEQF
TRBJ2-2 | TRBV7-9 | ASSYRDRWTGELF
TRBJ2-3 | TRBV5-6 | ASSLDWGISSTDTQY
TRBJ1-5 | TRBV15 | ATSRESQPQH
TRBJ1-2 | TRBV7-9 | ASSLAARGLNYGYT
TRBJ2-3 | TRBV4-1 | ASSQGLTDTQY
TRBJ1-6 | TRBV6-2/TRBV6-3 | ASGSGTDYNSPLH
TRBJ2-1 | TRBV29-1 | SGSVLSSYNEQF
TRBJ1-1 | TRBV6-2/TRBV6-3 | ASREPNTEAF
TRBJ2-3 | TRBV29-1 | SVVKREKTDTQY
TRBJ1-5 | TRBV2 | ASKNRDNQPQH
TRBJ1-2 | TRBV2 | ASSVAQPVYGYT
TRBJ2-2 | TRBV20-1 | SARDTPTGELF
TRBJ1-1 | TRBV28 | ASSSFAGTNTEAF
TRBJ2-3 | TRBV12-3/TRBV12-4 | ASSGRLAGVGTDTQY